The present TCR beta chain was sequenced within a study of identifying expanded T cells in peripheral blood. Notes on the study in general: Approximately two-week clone count variance significantly increased as total template count grew.

Details on this clone: As yet, its antigen is unknown.

Germline-derived CDR1 and CDR2 are PRHDT and FYEKMQ (reference sequence). This CDR3 has 15 amino acids. V lost 2 bases to trimming and J lost 5 bases; unmatched junction nucleotides: 7. Profiling relied on immunoSEQ multiplex PCR, and the TCRdb table lists in-frame clones only, not all of them. The sample has around 70,000 clones, about nine tenths seen once. The chain recombines TRBV13 with TRBJ2-7, with 9 positions matching TRBD2. The specimen was blood. The TCR originated in a person aged 18 to 75 in good health. CDR3 sequence (DNA): TGTGCCAGCAGCTTATTGTCTAGCGGGGCCCACGAGCAGTACTTC. The encoded protein is CASSLLSSGAHEQYF.